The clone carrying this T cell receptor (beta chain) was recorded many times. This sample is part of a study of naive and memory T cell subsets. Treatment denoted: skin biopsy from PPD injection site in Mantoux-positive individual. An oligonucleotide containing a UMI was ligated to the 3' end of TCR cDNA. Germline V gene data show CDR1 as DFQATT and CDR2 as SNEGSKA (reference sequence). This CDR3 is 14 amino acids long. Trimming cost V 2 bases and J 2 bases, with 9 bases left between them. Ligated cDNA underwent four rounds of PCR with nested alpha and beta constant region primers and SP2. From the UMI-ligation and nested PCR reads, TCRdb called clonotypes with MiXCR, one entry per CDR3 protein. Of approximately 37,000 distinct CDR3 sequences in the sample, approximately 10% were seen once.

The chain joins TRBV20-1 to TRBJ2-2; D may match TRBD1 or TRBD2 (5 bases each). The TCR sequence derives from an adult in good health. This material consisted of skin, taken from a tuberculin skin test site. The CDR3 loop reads CSARNGGNTGELFF. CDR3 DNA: TGCAGTGCTAGAAATGGGGGTAACACCGGGGAGCTGTTTTTT.